This TCR beta chain was sequenced for a study of T cell responses to AZD1222 COVID-19 vaccine. Broader study findings: None of the repertoires were sampled until the peak T cell response had passed. White British ancestry dominated among donors, who included more females, and clonal diversity was possibly underestimated.

Method: immunoSEQ multiplex PCR; TCRdb's copy keeps in-frame clones and lacks some. Here the sample spans about 120,000 clones, roughly 88% being singletons. V was pared by 1 base and J by 6 bases, with 8 bases between. CDR3 length: 13 amino acids. On this clone itself: Its antigen is as yet unknown.

The clonotype comes from an adult in good health. The rearrangement uses TRBV12-3 or TRBV12-4 and TRBJ2-3; D is undetermined. Here the sequenced sample was peripheral blood, taken on day 0 of MenACWY control vaccination. The CDR3 protein is CASSLEGSDTQYF. For the CDR3, the DNA is TGTGCCAGCAGTTTAGAAGGGTCGGATACGCAGTATTTT.